This entry is about one T cell receptor (beta chain). No antigen is known for it. Naive-designated CD8 cells lacked CD45RO, were positively enriched for CCR7, and omitted terminally differentiated effector memory CD45RA+ cells. This sample was taken from a study of shared clonotypes between healthy human individuals. Study-wide points: Estimated clonotype richness was generally higher in naive than memory subsets. The sampled material consisted only of blood, and tissue repertoires are likely to differ. Lower generation probabilities were found for non-shared clonotypes than for those shared by all four donors.

The assay ran at deep level. The method was immunoSEQ multiplex PCR; TCRdb's version includes in-frame clones alone and lacks a portion of them. The sample lists under 850,000 clones; about 92% were seen once. Sequenced: naive CD8+ T cells sorted from blood. This TCR derives from a man aged 30 to 45 in good health.

This CDR3 reads CASSQKLDPYNEQFF. In nucleotides, the CDR3 is TGTGCCAGCAGCCAAAAGTTGGACCCCTACAATGAGCAGTTCTTC. The chain has TRBV2 and TRBJ2-1; D is unclear. The germline V and J ends were trimmed by 6 bases and 2 bases, with 14 bases remaining between them. The V gene's germline CDR1 is SNHLY and CDR2 FYNNEI. The length of the CDR3 is 15 residues.